One sample yielded the 32 T cell receptor beta chains listed below, sequenced in a study of blood T cell repertoires in COVID-19. Clones were read by immunoSEQ multiplex PCR, and TCRdb kept only the in-frame ones, dropping some. Among approximately 140,000 clones, approximately 86% were seen once, and the ten largest hold about 2.3%. Sequencing was done on a sample of PBMCs or T cells enriched from blood (not recorded which). The receptors come from a woman between 45 and 65 years old who had recovered from COVID-19.

The chain has TRBV7-9 and TRBJ2-6; D gene unclear. CDR1 and CDR2 (germline): SEHNR, FQNEAQ (reference sequence). This CDR3 comprises 14 residues. Between the trimmed V and J ends, which lost 9 bases and 0 bases, there was a span of 9 bases. The CDR3 spells CASSQNSGANVLTF. CDR3 bases: TGTGCCAGTTCTCAGAACTCTGGGGCCAACGTCCTGACTTTC.

In nucleotides, the CDR3 is TGTGCCAGCAGCTTTCAGGACTATAACTACGAGCAGTACTTC. It yields the protein CASSFQDYNYEQYF. This sequence joins TRBV5-5 and TRBJ2-7; D may be TRBD2 (6 bases). V was shortened by 2 bases and J by 3 bases, with 12 bases between the two germline ends. Germline assignment: CDR1 SGHKS and CDR2 YYEKEE (reference sequence). The CDR3 contains 14 residues.

The count of this clone is one. The rearrangement uses TRBV14 and TRBJ1-2; D gene unclear. The V and J ends lost 0 bases and 1 base respectively, with 15 bases between them. The V gene's germline CDR1 is SGHDN and CDR2 FVKESK. CDR3 length: 17 amino acids. The CDR3 bases are TGTGCCAGCAGCCAAGATCACCAAGGACGGGGTAACTATGGCTACACCTTC. Translated: CASSQDHQGRGNYGYTF.

The CDR3 region is CAWSVPYRSGNTIYF. The DNA of the CDR3 is TGTGCCTGGAGTGTACCCTATCGCTCTGGAAACACCATATATTTT. The chain couples TRBV30 to TRBJ1-3; D call uncertain. Trimming took off 0 bases at V and 0 bases at J, with 9 bases between the two ends. CDR3 length: 15 residues. From germline, CDR1 is GTSNPN and CDR2 SVGIG (reference sequence).

This clone was seen only a few times. J is TRBJ2-7 and V is TRBV5-5, with D possibly matching TRBD1 (6 bases). This CDR3 has 13 amino acids. V gave up 3 bases and J gave up 7 bases, with 14 bases separating them. Germline V gene data show CDR1 as SGHKS and CDR2 as YYEKEE (reference sequence). CDR3 protein: CASSWFWGREQYF. The DNA of the CDR3 is TGTGCCAGCAGCTGGTTCTGGGGGCGAGAGCAGTACTTC. The entire variable domain, with the rest obtained from reference TRBV5-5 and TRBJ2-7, is as follows: DAGVTQSPTHLIKTRGQQVTLRCSPISGHKSVSWYQQVLGQGPQFIFQYYEKEERGRGNFPDRFSARQFPNYSSELNVNALLLGDSALYLCASSWFWGREQYFGPGTRLTVT.

The chain links TRBV12-3 or TRBV12-4 to TRBJ1-3; no firm D call. The CDR3 has 13 residues. Between the trimmed V and J ends, which lost 8 bases and 0 bases, there was a span of 8 bases. CDR3 nucleotides: TGTGCCAGCCGAGACAACTCTGGAAACACCATATATTTT. It translates to CASRDNSGNTIYF.

The V gene is TRBV19, the J gene TRBJ2-7; the D gene is possibly TRBD1 (6 bases). Trimming removed 5 bases from V and 9 bases from J, with 17 bases in between. The germline V gene has CDR1 LNHDA and CDR2 SQIVND (reference sequence). CDR3 length: 13 residues. CDR3 nucleotide sequence: TGTGCCAGTAGTCCCACGGGGACAAGGGGGCAGTACTTC. It codes for CASSPTGTRGQYF.

CDR3 sequence (DNA): TGTGCCAGCAGTTGGGGACAGGGGCAAGATACGCAGTATTTT. This sequence encodes CASSWGQGQDTQYF. V gene TRBV27 combines with J gene TRBJ2-3, with 10 bases lining up with TRBD1. Per the germline V gene, CDR1 is MNHEY and CDR2 is SMNVEV (reference sequence). Germline trimming cut 4 bases from V and 5 bases from J; bases unmatched to any gene: 3. CDR3 length equals 14 residues.

The chain is built from TRBV7-8 and TRBJ1-6; D is possibly TRBD1 (5 bases). V was clipped by 3 bases and J by 10 bases, with 25 bases between them. CDR3 length equals 18 residues. Germline CDR1 SGHVS, CDR2 FQNEAQ. In DNA form, the CDR3 reads TGTGCCAGCAGCTTGAGAGCAGGTTGGAGGGGCTCAGGCTCACCCCTCCACTTT. Encoded protein: CASSLRAGWRGSGSPLHF.

The chain carries TRBV19 and TRBJ1-2; TRBD1 is a possible D gene (5 bases). V lost 9 bases and J 3 bases, leaving 8 bases between the germline ends. There are 11 residues in the CDR3. Germline lookup yields CDR1 LNHDA and CDR2 SQIVND (reference sequence). The CDR3 sequence: CASRRDYGYTF. CDR3 DNA sequence: TGTGCCAGCCGCAGGGACTATGGCTACACCTTC.

This clone has a handful of counts. V usage is TRBV7-9 and J usage is TRBJ1-2; 9 nucleotides agree with TRBD1. Germline values: CDR1 SEHNR, CDR2 FQNEAQ (reference sequence). The CDR3 spans 18 residues. V was clipped by 4 bases and J by 4 bases; unmatched bases: 16. CDR3 region: CASSSFLGQQGASYGYTF. The CDR3 nucleotides are TGTGCCAGCAGCTCATTCCTAGGTCAACAGGGGGCGAGCTATGGCTACACCTTC.

The chain couples TRBV5-1 to TRBJ2-2; 10 bases match TRBD1. The ends lost 4 bases at V and 4 bases at J; junction bases unmatched: 4. Germline CDR1 and CDR2: SGHRS and YFSETQ. CDR3 length: 15 residues. CDR3 coding DNA: TGCGCCAGCAGCCTGGGACAGGGGACCACCGGGGAGCTGTTTTTT. Translation: CASSLGQGTTGELFF.

This clone was detected once. The chain is built from TRBV5-8 and TRBJ2-5; unclear D gene. Germline-derived CDR1 and CDR2 are SGHTS and YDEGEE. Trimming shortened V by 4 bases and J by 2 bases, and 12 bases separated the two germline ends. CDR3 length: 14 amino acids. Here the CDR3 reads CASSPVWAQETQYF. CDR3 nucleotide sequence: TGTGCCAGCAGCCCGGTATGGGCTCAAGAGACCCAGTACTTC.

The V gene is TRBV2, the J gene TRBJ2-4; TRBD1 aligns across 10 bases. The CDR3 is 17 residues long. Germline CDR1 SNHLY, CDR2 FYNNEI. The J segment lost 1 base and the V segment lost 8 bases, leaving 11 bases of the junction unmatched. CDR3 in amino acids: CASSGQGLFQAKNIQYF. The CDR3 DNA is TGTGCCAGCTCGGGACAGGGGCTCTTCCAGGCCAAAAACATTCAGTACTTC.

V is TRBV19 and J is TRBJ2-3; D gene ambiguous. The CDR3 has 13 residues. Germline V CDR1 and CDR2: LNHDA, SQIVND (reference sequence). V was cut by 5 bases and J by 3 bases, with 9 bases left in between. CDR3 in DNA: TGTGCCAGTAGTCACCCACAGACAGATACGCAGTATTTT. Translated, it gives CASSHPQTDTQYF.

The chain joins TRBV5-1 to TRBJ2-1, with TRBD2 as a possible D gene (5 bases). CDR3 length: 14 amino acids. Germline-derived CDR1 and CDR2 are SGHRS and YFSETQ. The ends were cut back, 4 bases at V and 2 bases at J, with 10 bases in the middle. The CDR3 coding sequence is TGCGCCAGCAGCCCGGACTTCACCTACAATGAGCAGTTCTTC. Amino acids: CASSPDFTYNEQFF.

J is TRBJ2-3 and V is TRBV6-5; weak D call: TRBD1 (6 bases). Trimming removed 4 bases from V and 2 bases from J, with 10 bases in between. Germline V gene lookup returns CDR1 MNHEY and CDR2 SVGAGI. The CDR3 loop spans 14 amino acids. In nucleotides, the CDR3 is TGTGCCAGCAGTTCGTACAGGGCCACAGATACGCAGTATTTT. This gives the protein CASSSYRATDTQYF.

This clone appeared once. This chain connects TRBV13 to TRBJ2-7; D is perhaps TRBD2 (6 bases). Germline CDR1 reads PRHDT; CDR2 reads FYEKMQ (reference sequence). The CDR3 covers 16 residues. V lost 2 bases to trimming and J lost 0 bases, with 14 bases between them. The CDR3 protein is CASSLRGLRSSYEQYF. The CDR3, as DNA: TGTGCCAGCAGCTTAAGGGGACTTAGGAGCTCCTACGAGCAGTACTTC. The full variable domain, in which reference TRBV13 and TRBJ2-7 provide the parts outside the CDR3, is AAGVIQSPRHLIKEKRETATLKCYPIPRHDTVYWYQQGPGQDPQFLISFYEKMQSDKGSIPDRFSAQQFSDYHSELNMSSLELGDSALYFCASSLRGLRSSYEQYFGPGTRLTVT.

The V gene is TRBV7-9, the J gene TRBJ1-6; 7 bases line up with TRBD1. This CDR3 spans 16 amino acids. V lost 5 bases and J lost 7; bases outside the gene matches: 11. Germline lookup yields CDR1 SEHNR and CDR2 FQNEAQ (reference sequence). In DNA form, the CDR3 reads TGTGCCAGCAGCACCTATATAGCCAGGGGGAATTCACCCCTCCACTTT. It translates to CASSTYIARGNSPLHF. The full variable domain, its missing parts supplied by reference TRBV7-9 and TRBJ1-6, is DTGVSQNPRHKITKRGQNVTFRCDPISEHNRLYWYRQTLGQGPEFLTYFQNEAQLEKSRLLSDRFSAERPKGSFSTLEIQRTEQGDSAMYLCASSTYIARGNSPLHFGNGTRLTVT.

The sample holds a few counts of this clone. The chain employs TRBV29-1 and TRBJ2-2; D possibly uses TRBD1 or TRBD2 (5 bases each). In germline, CDR1 is SQVTM, CDR2 ANQGSEA. The CDR3 covers 13 residues. Trimming pared 8 bases from V and 5 bases from J, leaving 15 bases between. This chain's CDR3 is CSPGRSSTGELFF. Here the CDR3 DNA reads TGCAGCCCGGGACGGAGCTCTACCGGGGAGCTGTTTTTT.

The chain recombines TRBV11-3 with TRBJ2-1; D remains unclear. Germline V CDR1 and CDR2: SGHNT, YENEEA. The CDR3 has 13 residues. V dropped 0 bases and J dropped 4 bases, with 4 bases sitting between them. CDR3 coding DNA: TGTGCCAGCAGCTTAGATACATACAATGAGCAGTTCTTC. As protein: CASSLDTYNEQFF.

The chain couples TRBV27 to TRBJ2-3, with a possible D match to TRBD2 (5 bases). The CDR3 contains 14 residues. V lost 2 bases to trimming and J lost 4 bases, with 10 bases between them. Germline V gives CDR1 MNHEY, CDR2 SMNVEV (reference sequence). The CDR3 region is CASSLGPGSDTQYF. The CDR3 DNA follows: TGTGCCAGCAGTTTAGGCCCGGGGTCAGATACGCAGTATTTT.

This clone appeared once. The chain has TRBV6-2 or TRBV6-3 and TRBJ1-5; weak D call: TRBD1 (6 bases). The CDR3 length is 15 residues. The germline V gene has CDR1 MNHEY and CDR2 SVGEGT. V dropped 6 bases and J dropped 4 bases, with 16 bases sitting between them. The CDR3 loop reads CASSLFAQGNQPQHF. The CDR3 DNA reads as TGTGCCAGCAGCCTCTTCGCACAGGGTAATCAGCCCCAGCATTTT.

This clone showed up just a few times. This chain joins TRBV2 and TRBJ2-6; D perhaps matches TRBD1 (7 bases). V dropped 4 bases and J dropped 2 bases, with 12 bases sitting between them. This CDR3 has 16 amino acids. Germline V gene lookup returns CDR1 SNHLY and CDR2 FYNNEI. The CDR3 is CASSAIRGAGANVLTF. The DNA for the CDR3 is TGTGCCAGCAGTGCGATCAGGGGGGCTGGGGCCAACGTCCTGACTTTC.

V is TRBV5-4 and J is TRBJ2-2; D may be TRBD2 (7 bases). This CDR3 comprises 14 residues. With 0 bases removed from V and 6 bases from J, the gap between germline ends came to 9 bases. Germline loops: CDR1 SGHNT, CDR2 YYREEE (reference sequence). CDR3 in DNA: TGTGCCAGCAGCTTGGTCGGGGGGCCCGGGGAGCTGTTTTTT. This translates into CASSLVGGPGELFF. The full variable domain, completed using reference TRBV5-4 and TRBJ2-2, is ETGVTQSPTHLIKTRGQQVTLRCSSQSGHNTVSWYQQALGQGPQFIFQYYREEENGRGNFPPRFSGLQFPNYSSELNVNALELDDSALYLCASSLVGGPGELFFGEGSRLTVL.

This clone was seen only once. The chain employs TRBV19 and TRBJ1-3, with D maybe TRBD1 (5 bases). The CDR3 is made up of 16 amino acids. CDR1 and CDR2 (germline): LNHDA, SQIVND (reference sequence). Trimming cost V 2 bases and J 1 base, with 12 bases left between them. The CDR3 is CASSIYSGGSGNTIYF. In DNA form, the CDR3 reads TGTGCCAGTAGTATATATTCCGGGGGTTCTGGAAACACCATATATTTT.

V is TRBV7-9 and J is TRBJ1-2; the D is unclear. CDR3 length equals 14 residues. Germline-derived CDR1 and CDR2 are SEHNR and FQNEAQ (reference sequence). Trimming took 5 bases from V and 6 from J, leaving 16 bases between them. CDR3 region: CASSAGFWENGYTF. CDR3 sequence (DNA): TGTGCCAGCAGCGCCGGGTTTTGGGAGAATGGCTACACCTTC.

The genes are TRBV12-3 or TRBV12-4 and TRBJ1-2; D is undetermined. The CDR3 covers 11 residues. Trimming shortened V by 6 bases and J by 4 bases, and 6 bases separated the two germline ends. The CDR3 here is CASSSIYGYTF. For the CDR3, the DNA is TGTGCCAGCAGCTCTATCTATGGCTACACCTTC.

The V and J genes are TRBV19 and TRBJ2-3; 7 bases map to TRBD2. V dropped 2 bases and J dropped 0; count of bases not matched to a gene: 2. This CDR3 has 15 amino acids. The germline CDR1 and CDR2 sequences are LNHDA and SQIVND (reference sequence). The CDR3 region has the DNA TGTGCCAGTAGTATATGGGGGGGGAGCACAGATACGCAGTATTTT. Protein sequence: CASSIWGGSTDTQYF.

This clone was observed many times. The chain couples TRBV7-9 to TRBJ2-7; D is possibly TRBD2 (6 bases). Trimming took off 5 bases at V and 2 bases at J, with 16 bases between the two ends. This CDR3 is 15 amino acids long. In germline, CDR1 is SEHNR, CDR2 FQNEAQ (reference sequence). For the CDR3, the DNA is TGTGCCAGCAGCGGAAACAGCGGGCCGGCCTACGAGCAGTACTTC. It translates to CASSGNSGPAYEQYF. The whole variable domain, remainder taken from reference TRBV7-9 and TRBJ2-7, is DTGVSQNPRHKITKRGQNVTFRCDPISEHNRLYWYRQTLGQGPEFLTYFQNEAQLEKSRLLSDRFSAERPKGSFSTLEIQRTEQGDSAMYLCASSGNSGPAYEQYFGPGTRLTVT.

The V call is TRBV24-1, the J call TRBJ2-7, with 11 bases fitting TRBD1. With V trimmed by 8 bases and J by 3 bases, 11 bases remained unmatched. Germline CDR1 reads KGHDR; CDR2 reads SFDVKD. The CDR3 length is 16 residues. The CDR3 region has the DNA TGTGCCACCATCCCAAAGTCGGGACAGGGGGTCTACGAGCAGTACTTC. As protein: CATIPKSGQGVYEQYF.

The chain combines TRBV4-1 with TRBJ2-3; 8 nucleotides align to TRBD2. V shed 1 base and J 13 bases; nucleotides not matched to a gene: 25. This CDR3 has 19 amino acids. The germline gives CDR1 MGHRA, CDR2 YSYEKL. CDR3 loop: CASSQGGLVATSGGTFEYF. The CDR3 coding sequence is TGCGCCAGCAGCCAAGGCGGGTTAGTTGCGACGAGCGGGGGAACCTTTGAGTATTTT.